This TCR beta chain is from a study of shared clonotypes between healthy human individuals. Study-level results: Clonotype sharing among donors likely depends on sequencing depth.

CDR3 length: 12 amino acids. Germline-derived CDR1 and CDR2 are MNHGY and SVAAGI. Between the trimmed V and J ends, which lost 6 bases and 4 bases, there was a span of 10 bases. To note about this clone: The antigen is unknown.

Profiling relied on immunoSEQ multiplex PCR, and the TCRdb table lists in-frame clones only, not all of them. Of approximately 92,000 clones listed, over 60% are singletons. The sequencing input was memory CD8+ T cells sorted from blood. Specified subset: CD45RO+ cells pooled with CCR7-negative TemRA cells. This sequence joins TRBV6-9 and TRBJ2-7; D call uncertain. The source of this sequence is a man aged 25-40 years in good health. In DNA form, the CDR3 reads TGTGCCAGCAGGGCCCCCAATTACGAGCAGTACTTC. It yields the protein CASRAPNYEQYF.